Presented here are 27 T cell receptor beta chains from one specimen sequenced in a study of blood T cell repertoires in COVID-19. Sequencing was performed with immunoSEQ multiplex PCR; in TCRdb, only in-frame clones are kept and a portion is missing. The sample carries around 450,000 clones, 87% recorded once. Sequences were obtained from PBMCs or T cells enriched from blood (not recorded which). The source of these receptors is a woman under 30 with acute COVID-19.

This rearrangement joins TRBV19 to TRBJ1-1, with D tentatively TRBD1 (6 bases). V was trimmed by 5 bases and J by 4 bases, leaving 14 bases between them. Germline CDR1 and CDR2: LNHDA and SQIVND (reference sequence). The CDR3 covers 14 residues. The CDR3 DNA follows: TGTGCCAGTAGTTTCACAGGGATTGCCACTGAAGCTTTCTTT. Amino acids: CASSFTGIATEAFF.

The chain carries TRBV12-3 or TRBV12-4 and TRBJ2-3; D might be TRBD1 (6 bases). The CDR3 runs 12 residues. The ends were cut back, 6 bases at V and 4 bases at J, with 8 bases in the middle. The CDR3 DNA reads as TGTGCCAGCAGCCCAGGGGCAGATACGCAGTATTTT. Translating it yields CASSPGADTQYF.

The genes are TRBV9 and TRBJ2-2; D gene unclear. Trimming removed 3 bases at V and 4 bases at J, with 7 bases between. The CDR3 extends over 13 amino acids. Per germline, CDR1 SGDLS and CDR2 YYNGEE. The CDR3 loop reads CASSAYSTGELFF. The CDR3 DNA reads as TGTGCCAGCAGCGCATACTCCACCGGGGAGCTGTTTTTT.

V gene TRBV3-1 (or the pseudogene TRBV3-2) combines with J gene TRBJ2-7, with 8 bases that match TRBD1. Germline lookup yields CDR1 LGHDT and CDR2 YNNKEL (reference sequence). Trimming cost V 3 bases and J 3 bases; bases outside gene matches: 4. This CDR3 has 14 residues. As DNA, the CDR3 is TGTGCCAGCAGCCAGAGGACAGGGTACTACGAGCAGTACTTC. Encoded protein: CASSQRTGYYEQYF.

The chain employs TRBV7-2 and TRBJ2-1, with 7 bases lining up with TRBD2. The CDR3 covers 14 residues. V dropped 4 bases and J dropped 8; count of bases not matched to a gene: 8. Germline V CDR1 and CDR2: SGHTA, FQGNSA. This CDR3 is CASSSYLGGDEQFF. For the CDR3, the DNA is TGTGCCAGCAGCTCATACCTGGGGGGGGATGAGCAGTTCTTC.

J is TRBJ2-3 and V is TRBV19; D gene uncertain. CDR1 and CDR2 from the germline V gene are LNHDA and SQIVND (reference sequence). The ends were cut back, 2 bases at V and 5 bases at J, with 17 bases in the middle. The CDR3 has 16 residues. CDR3 sequence (DNA): TGTGCCAGTAGTATAAAGCACTTTCGCCAGCGAGATACGCAGTATTTT. Amino acid sequence: CASSIKHFRQRDTQYF.

The rearrangement joins TRBV4-1 to TRBJ2-3, with 15 nucleotides matching TRBD2. V was clipped by 1 base and J by 14 bases; unmatched bases: 10. CDR3 size: 16 residues. Germline V gene data show CDR1 as MGHRA and CDR2 as YSYEKL. This chain's CDR3 is CASSQGPRTSGGAGYF. The CDR3 DNA reads as TGCGCCAGCAGCCAAGGACCCCGGACTAGCGGGGGGGCCGGGTATTTT.

This clone was seen a handful of times. Other DNA sequences in the sample encode the same CDR3. The V call is TRBV25-1, the J call TRBJ1-6, with D tentatively TRBD1 (6 bases). The germline gives CDR1 MGHDK, CDR2 SYGVNS. Trimming shortened V by 5 bases and J by 10 bases, and 6 bases separated the two germline ends. CDR3 length equals 11 residues. The CDR3 loop reads CASSRGSPLHF. As DNA, the CDR3 is TGTGCCAGCAGTAGGGGGTCACCCCTCCACTTT. Full variable domain (rest looked up from reference TRBV25-1 and TRBJ1-6): EADIYQTPRYLVIGTGKKITLECSQTMGHDKMYWYQQDPGMELHLIHYSYGVNSTEKGDLSSESTVSRIRTEHFPLTLESARPSHTSQYLCASSRGSPLHFGNGTRLTVT.

This clone was picked up a small number of times. The chain links TRBV27 to TRBJ1-6; a weak D match, TRBD1 (6 bases). This CDR3 is built from 12 residues. V shed 8 bases and J shed 7 bases, with 9 bases lying between them. Germline values: CDR1 MNHEY, CDR2 SMNVEV (reference sequence). The CDR3 sequence: CASGRGNSPLHF. DNA of the CDR3: TGTGCCAGCGGAAGGGGGAATTCACCCCTCCACTTT.

The chain couples TRBV7-9 to TRBJ1-6, with TRBD1 matching 9 bases. The V segment lost 6 bases and the J segment 10 bases; nucleotides outside the gene matches: 7. This CDR3 spans 14 amino acids. The germline gives CDR1 SEHNR, CDR2 FQNEAQ (reference sequence). This chain's CDR3 is CASSRTGVNSPLHF. CDR3 DNA: TGTGCCAGCAGTCGGACAGGGGTAAACTCACCCCTCCACTTT. The full variable domain, completed using reference TRBV7-9 and TRBJ1-6, is DTGVSQNPRHKITKRGQNVTFRCDPISEHNRLYWYRQTLGQGPEFLTYFQNEAQLEKSRLLSDRFSAERPKGSFSTLEIQRTEQGDSAMYLCASSRTGVNSPLHFGNGTRLTVT.

The V call is TRBV9, the J call TRBJ1-4; D unresolved. With 0 bases removed from V and 0 bases from J, the gap between germline ends came to 15 bases. The CDR3 covers 18 residues. CDR1 is SGDLS, CDR2 YYNGEE, per germline. The CDR3 sequence: CASSVATGKYATNEKLFF. The CDR3 coding sequence is TGTGCCAGCAGCGTAGCGACGGGTAAGTATGCAACTAATGAAAAACTGTTTTTT.

V and J are TRBV6-5 and TRBJ1-6; TRBD1 matches at 9 bases. V dropped 2 bases and J dropped 12; count of bases not matched to a gene: 2. The length of the CDR3 is 13 residues. CDR1 and CDR2 from the germline V gene are MNHEY and SVGAGI. Here the CDR3 DNA reads TGTGCCAGCAGTTACCGGGACAGGGAACCCCTCCACTTT. Amino acids: CASSYRDREPLHF.

The chain recombines TRBV9 with TRBJ2-7; 11 bases line up with TRBD2. Per germline, CDR1 SGDLS and CDR2 YYNGEE. This CDR3 spans 15 amino acids. Trimming took 4 bases from V and 0 from J; bases not matched to a gene: 3. Here the CDR3 DNA reads TGTGCCAGCAGCCCCGGGACTAGCGGCTCCTACGAGCAGTACTTC. Its protein is CASSPGTSGSYEQYF.

The chain carries TRBV21-1 and TRBJ1-5; TRBD1 reflects the table's D call only, with no check against the DNA. TRBV21-1 is marked as a pseudogene. CDR3 length equals 16 residues. The CDR3 coding sequence is TGTGCCAGCAGCAAAGCACAGGGGCGCAGCAATCAGCCCCAGCATTTT. Residues: CASSKAQGRSNQPQHF.

The chain has TRBV28 and TRBJ2-3; D is possibly TRBD1 (6 bases). CDR3 length: 15 amino acids. The germline V gene has CDR1 MDHEN and CDR2 SYDVKM. The ends were cut back, 6 bases at V and 6 bases at J, with 19 bases in the middle. CDR3 coding DNA: TGTGCCAGCAGCCGTCAGGGGACGACACACGATACGCAGTATTTT. This sequence encodes CASSRQGTTHDTQYF.

DNA for the CDR3: TGTGCCAGCAGCTTAGATCGCCCAGGGCTAAATGAGCAGTTCTTC. It encodes CASSLDRPGLNEQFF. V and J are TRBV11-2 and TRBJ2-1; tentative D call: TRBD1 (5 bases). The CDR3 has 15 amino acids. Germline CDR1 is SGHAT and CDR2 is FQNNGV. V was trimmed by 0 bases and J by 7 bases, leaving 13 bases between them.

The chain links TRBV5-1 to TRBJ1-5; 8 positions agree with TRBD1. Germline lookup yields CDR1 SGHRS and CDR2 YFSETQ. J lost 7 bases, V lost 3 bases, and 9 bases had no gene match. CDR3 length equals 15 residues. The CDR3 here is CASSWGTGGNQPQHF. Here the CDR3 DNA reads TGCGCCAGCAGCTGGGGGACAGGCGGAAACCAGCCCCAGCATTTT.

This clone was counted a few times. The chain joins TRBV9 to TRBJ1-1; a weak D match, TRBD1 (5 bases). The length of the CDR3 is 14 residues. From germline, CDR1 is SGDLS and CDR2 YYNGEE. Trimming pared 4 bases from V and 6 bases from J, leaving 16 bases between. This CDR3 is CASSPRQGAAEAFF. DNA for the CDR3: TGTGCCAGCAGCCCCAGGCAGGGCGCTGCTGAAGCTTTCTTT.

This clone was counted only a few times. V is TRBV10-1 and J is TRBJ1-2; D is possibly TRBD1 (5 bases). The germline V gene has CDR1 WNHNN and CDR2 SYGVQD (reference sequence). The V and J ends lost 6 bases and 4 bases respectively, with 12 bases between them. The CDR3 sequence is 13 residues long. CDR3 amino acids: CASSQGPGYGYTF. The DNA for the CDR3 is TGCGCCAGCAGCCAGGGCCCTGGCTATGGCTACACCTTC.

This chain uses TRBV11-2 with TRBJ1-6, with 11 bases identical to TRBD1. The trim removed 4 bases at V and 10 bases at J, leaving 6 bases unmatched. Germline V CDR1 and CDR2: SGHAT, FQNNGV. This CDR3 comprises 15 residues. The CDR3 loop reads CASSYWDRGWSPLHF. CDR3 nucleotides: TGTGCCAGCAGCTACTGGGACAGGGGGTGGTCACCCCTCCACTTT.

The chain combines TRBV6-5 with TRBJ1-1; D is undetermined. Germline V gives CDR1 MNHEY, CDR2 SVGAGI. The germline V and J ends were trimmed by 6 bases and 1 base, with 9 bases remaining between them. The CDR3 is made up of 13 amino acids. CDR3 coding DNA: TGTGCCAGCAGCCACGGGTGGAACACTGAAGCTTTCTTT. Translated, it gives CASSHGWNTEAFF.

The rearrangement uses TRBV5-4 and TRBJ1-2; 9 positions agree with TRBD1. Germline CDR1 reads SGHNT; CDR2 reads YYREEE (reference sequence). V lost 4 bases, J lost 6 bases, and 4 bases stayed unmatched. CDR3 length: 13 amino acids. The CDR3 region has the DNA TGTGCCAGCAGCCAGGGGACAGGGCATGGCTACACCTTC. Amino acids: CASSQGTGHGYTF.

This clone was detected only a few times. The chain uses TRBV5-1 and TRBJ1-1; no definite D call. The CDR3 is made up of 14 amino acids. Per the germline V gene, CDR1 is SGHRS and CDR2 is YFSETQ. Trimming left V 8 bases short and J 1 base short, with 15 bases between. CDR3 residues: CASERAPGNTEAFF. CDR3 bases: TGCGCCAGTGAGAGGGCCCCAGGGAACACTGAAGCTTTCTTT. The variable domain in full, completed from reference TRBV5-1 and TRBJ1-1, reads KAGVTQTPRYLIKTRGQQVTLSCSPISGHRSVSWYQQTPGQGLQFLFEYFSETQRNKGNFPGRFSGRQFSNSRSEMNVSTLELGDSALYLCASERAPGNTEAFFGQGTRLTVV.

This clone was seen only once. V and J are TRBV5-1 and TRBJ1-2; unclear D gene. The CDR3 covers 15 residues. Germline V gene lookup returns CDR1 SGHRS and CDR2 YFSETQ. Trimming stripped 4 bases from V and 0 bases from J, with 13 bases between. In DNA, the CDR3 is TGCGCCAGCAGCCCCCAAGCAGGCTCTAACTATGGCTACACCTTC. Protein: CASSPQAGSNYGYTF.

The chain is built from TRBV4-1 and TRBJ2-5; 9 bases are shared with TRBD1. Trimming removed 2 bases from V and 5 bases from J; junction bases left unmatched: 9. This CDR3 is 16 amino acids long. The germline V gene encodes CDR1 MGHRA and CDR2 YSYEKL. The CDR3 loop reads CASSQSSTGGMETQYF. The CDR3 nucleotides are TGCGCCAGCAGCCAATCTTCGACAGGGGGAATGGAGACCCAGTACTTC.

This clone has just a few counts. Other DNA sequences in this sample translate to the same CDR3. This chain connects TRBV5-4 to TRBJ1-5; TRBD1 matches at 8 bases. V lost 0 bases and J lost 6; bases outside the gene matches: 8. The CDR3 loop spans 16 amino acids. Per the germline V gene, CDR1 is SGHNT and CDR2 is YYREEE (reference sequence). CDR3 sequence: CASSLGGTGGGQPQHF. Written as DNA, the CDR3 is TGTGCCAGCAGCTTGGGTGGTACAGGGGGTGGTCAGCCCCAGCATTTT. Based on the CDR3 plus reference TRBV5-4 and TRBJ1-5, the full variable domain is ETGVTQSPTHLIKTRGQQVTLRCSSQSGHNTVSWYQQALGQGPQFIFQYYREEENGRGNFPPRFSGLQFPNYSSELNVNALELDDSALYLCASSLGGTGGGQPQHFGDGTRLSIL.

The chain links TRBV30 to TRBJ1-1; no clear D. This CDR3 is 13 amino acids long. Per germline, CDR1 GTSNPN and CDR2 SVGIG (reference sequence). Trimming removed 3 bases at V and 3 bases at J, with 11 bases between. The CDR3 DNA is TGTGCCTGGAGCTGGGTCGAGGACACTGAAGCTTTCTTT. This sequence encodes CAWSWVEDTEAFF.